Presented here are 20 T cell receptor beta chains from one specimen sequenced in a study of blood T cell repertoires in COVID-19. Data came from immunoSEQ multiplex PCR; TCRdb stores just in-frame clones and leaves some out. The repertoire holds more than 100,000 clones, with about 86% as singletons. The sequenced sample consisted of peripheral blood. Source of these receptors: a woman aged 60-75 years with active or convalescent COVID-19.

V is TRBV7-8 and J is TRBJ2-2; 12 positions agree with TRBD2. The V segment lost 4 bases and the J segment 6 bases; nucleotides outside the gene matches: 6. The CDR3 is made up of 16 amino acids. Germline assignment: CDR1 SGHVS and CDR2 FQNEAQ. The CDR3 region has the DNA TGTGCCAGCAGCTCGCTAGCGGGGGGGCCTCCCGGGGAGCTGTTTTTT. Residues: CASSSLAGGPPGELFF.

The gene calls are TRBV2 and TRBJ1-1, with D possibly TRBD1 on 6 matching bases. This CDR3 is built from 15 residues. Per germline, CDR1 SNHLY and CDR2 FYNNEI. Trimming stripped 2 bases from V and 7 bases from J, with 17 bases between. The CDR3 sequence is CASSERGQRNGEAFF. The CDR3 DNA is TGTGCCAGCAGTGAACGAGGACAGCGGAACGGTGAAGCTTTCTTT.

The chain has TRBV7-3 and TRBJ1-1; D remains ambiguous. The CDR3 contains 13 residues. V dropped 2 bases and J dropped 5 bases, with 9 bases sitting between them. CDR1 SGHTA and CDR2 FQGTGA come from the germline V gene. Here the CDR3 DNA reads TGTGCCAGCAGCTTATCTATCGGGACTGAAGCTTTCTTT. Its translation: CASSLSIGTEAFF.

V usage is TRBV11-2 and J usage is TRBJ2-5; the D gene is possibly TRBD2 (5 bases). The V and J ends lost 0 bases and 3 bases respectively, with 8 bases between them. The CDR3 extends over 14 amino acids. The germline V gene encodes CDR1 SGHAT and CDR2 FQNNGV. The CDR3 sequence: CASSLERAEETQYF. The CDR3 nucleotides read TGTGCCAGCAGCTTAGAGCGGGCCGAAGAGACCCAGTACTTC.

This chain uses TRBV3-1 (or the pseudogene TRBV3-2) with TRBJ1-6; D not resolved. Trimming stripped 4 bases from V and 8 bases from J, with 9 bases between. Looked up from germline, CDR1 is LGHDT and CDR2 is YNNKEL (reference sequence). CDR3 length equals 13 residues. In DNA form, the CDR3 reads TGTGCCAGCAGCCCCTCGAGGGATTCACCCCTCCACTTT. This gives the protein CASSPSRDSPLHF.

This sequence joins TRBV30 and TRBJ1-6, with D unresolved. The CDR3 sequence is 17 residues long. The V and J ends lost 0 bases and 0 bases respectively, with 12 bases between them. The V gene's germline CDR1 is GTSNPN and CDR2 SVGIG (reference sequence). The CDR3 reads CAWSVLPPGSYNSPLHF. For the CDR3, the DNA is TGTGCCTGGAGTGTACTCCCCCCCGGCTCCTATAATTCACCCCTCCACTTT.

This clone was detected once. CDR3 in amino acids: CASGSKDRVGSQPQHF. The CDR3 DNA follows: TGTGCCAGCGGCTCAAAGGACAGGGTGGGGAGTCAGCCCCAGCATTTT. The chain uses TRBV2 and TRBJ1-5; 8 bases are shared with TRBD1. Germline CDR1 reads SNHLY; CDR2 reads FYNNEI. The CDR3 is 16 amino acids. V gave up 8 bases and J gave up 6 bases; unmatched junction bases: 15.

This chain connects TRBV6-5 to TRBJ1-3; possibly TRBD1 for D (5 bases). The CDR3 covers 14 residues. Per the germline V gene, CDR1 is MNHEY and CDR2 is SVGAGI. V shed 6 bases and J shed 1 base, with 10 bases lying between them. Written as DNA, the CDR3 is TGTGCCAGCAGCGACAGCTTTTCTGGAAACACCATATATTTT. It codes for CASSDSFSGNTIYF.

This chain joins TRBV5-1 and TRBJ1-3; unclear D gene. The CDR3 has 15 amino acids. V was pared by 0 bases and J by 0 bases, with 7 bases between. Germline V gives CDR1 SGHRS, CDR2 YFSETQ. The CDR3 DNA is TGCGCCAGCAGCTTGGACGCGGGCTCTGGAAACACCATATATTTT. This translates into CASSLDAGSGNTIYF.

The chain joins TRBV7-2 to TRBJ2-7, with 9 bases lining up with TRBD2. Germline CDR1 reads SGHTA; CDR2 reads FQGNSA. V shed 1 base, J shed 6 bases, and the junction held 10 bases outside the gene matches. The CDR3 spans 16 residues. The CDR3 spells CASSLGVAGVKSEQYF. CDR3 coding DNA: TGTGCCAGCAGCTTAGGGGTAGCGGGAGTGAAAAGCGAGCAGTACTTC.

This clone was observed a single time. The V and J genes are TRBV28 and TRBJ2-7; 12 bases are a match to TRBD2. Looked up from germline, CDR1 is MDHEN and CDR2 is SYDVKM. The CDR3 contains 19 residues. The V segment lost 5 bases and the J segment 0 bases; nucleotides outside the gene matches: 14. The CDR3 loop reads CASSPPGTSGFMSSYEQYF. CDR3 nucleotide sequence: TGTGCCAGCAGTCCACCCGGGACTAGCGGGTTTATGAGCTCCTACGAGCAGTACTTC.

The rearrangement joins TRBV10-3 to TRBJ1-5, with 11 nucleotides matching TRBD1. V dropped 6 bases and J dropped 5; count of bases not matched to a gene: 3. Germline V lookup: CDR1 ENHRY, CDR2 SYGVKD. The CDR3 has 14 amino acids. CDR3 coding DNA: TGTGCCATCAGACCGGGACAGGGGGATCAGCCCCAGCATTTT. This sequence encodes CAIRPGQGDQPQHF.

The chain has TRBV5-6 and TRBJ2-4; perhaps TRBD2 as D (5 bases). The CDR3 runs to 16 residues. Germline V gives CDR1 SGHDT, CDR2 YYEEEE. Trimming took off 4 bases at V and 4 bases at J, with 18 bases between the two ends. The CDR3, as DNA: TGTGCCAGCAGCCGAGGGCTCCGGACTTCTAAAAACATTCAGTACTTC. It encodes CASSRGLRTSKNIQYF.

About this clone: Mismatch with germline at one junction end may stem from a read error. The chain carries TRBV6-6 and TRBJ1-3; 9 positions agree with TRBD1. The germline CDR1 and CDR2 sequences are MNHNY and SVGAGI (reference sequence). The CDR3 sequence is 11 residues long. The CDR3 protein is CASSYQGQGHF. In nucleotides, the CDR3 is TGTGCCAGCAGTTACCAGGGACAGGGACATTTT.

This clone was picked up a small number of times. The gene calls are TRBV6-5 and TRBJ1-2; D call uncertain. V lost 7 bases to trimming and J lost 1 base, with 10 bases between them. The CDR3 has 13 amino acids. Germline CDR1 MNHEY, CDR2 SVGAGI. The CDR3: CASTKEFNYGYTF. The DNA of the CDR3 is TGTGCCAGCACTAAAGAGTTTAACTATGGCTACACCTTC.

The chain recombines TRBV15 with TRBJ2-7; D not resolved. Germline CDR1 LNHNV, CDR2 YYDKDF (reference sequence). V dropped 1 base and J dropped 2 bases, with 9 bases sitting between them. This CDR3 is 14 amino acids long. CDR3 in amino acids: CATSRGSETYEQYV. As DNA, the CDR3 is TGTGCCACCAGCAGAGGGTCAGAAACCTACGAGCAGTACGTC.

The chain links TRBV19 to TRBJ2-7; possible D gene TRBD2, 6 bases. This CDR3 comprises 13 residues. CDR1 LNHDA and CDR2 SQIVND come from the germline V gene (reference sequence). The ends were cut back, 4 bases at V and 2 bases at J, with 9 bases in the middle. The CDR3 protein is CASSRAGTYEQYF. CDR3 DNA: TGTGCCAGTAGTAGGGCGGGAACCTACGAGCAGTACTTC.

The CDR3 sequence: CASRALSGGGYTF. The DNA for the CDR3 is TGTGCCAGTCGCGCCCTCTCGGGGGGCGGCTACACCTTC. The V and J genes are TRBV19 and TRBJ1-2; D is perhaps TRBD1 (6 bases). Germline CDR1 and CDR2: LNHDA and SQIVND (reference sequence). V shed 8 bases and J shed 8 bases, with 18 bases lying between them. This CDR3 has 13 amino acids.

This clone was counted between two and nine times. CDR3 sequence (DNA): TGTGCCAGCAGTTTGCTCAGGGGGCGAGATGGCTACACCTTC. Encoded protein: CASSLLRGRDGYTF. The chain is built from TRBV28 and TRBJ1-2; 8 nucleotides align to TRBD1. The CDR3 length is 14 residues. Germline CDR1 reads MDHEN; CDR2 reads SYDVKM. V dropped 3 bases and J dropped 6; count of bases not matched to a gene: 6.

This rearrangement joins TRBV18 to TRBJ2-7; possibly TRBD1 for D (5 bases). Germline CDR1 and CDR2: KGHSH and LQKENI. The CDR3 extends over 13 amino acids. V gave up 3 bases and J gave up 2 bases, with 8 bases separating them. This CDR3 reads CASSPPGTYEQYF. CDR3 DNA sequence: TGTGCCAGCTCACCCCCAGGGACCTACGAGCAGTACTTC.